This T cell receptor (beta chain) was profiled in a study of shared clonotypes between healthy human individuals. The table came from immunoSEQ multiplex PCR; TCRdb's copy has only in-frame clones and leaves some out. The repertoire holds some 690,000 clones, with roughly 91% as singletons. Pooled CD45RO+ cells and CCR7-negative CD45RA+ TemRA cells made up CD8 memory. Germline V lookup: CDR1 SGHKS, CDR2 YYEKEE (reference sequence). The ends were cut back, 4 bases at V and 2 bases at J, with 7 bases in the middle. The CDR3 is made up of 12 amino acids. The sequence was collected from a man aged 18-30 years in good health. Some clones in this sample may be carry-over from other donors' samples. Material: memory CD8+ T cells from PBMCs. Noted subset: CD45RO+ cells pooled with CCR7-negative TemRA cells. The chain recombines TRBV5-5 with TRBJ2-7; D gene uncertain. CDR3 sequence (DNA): TGTGCCAGCAGCCATATACCCTACGAGCAGTACTTC. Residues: CASSHIPYEQYF.